One and the same sample provided the 25 T cell receptor beta chains below, sequenced in a study of blood T cell repertoires in COVID-19. Data came from immunoSEQ multiplex PCR; TCRdb stores just in-frame clones and leaves some out. The table records 88,000 or so clones, around 88% of them present only once. Material: peripheral blood. The receptors come from a man aged 60 to 75 with acute or convalescent COVID-19.

The count of this clone is one. This chain joins TRBV11-3 and TRBJ2-7, with a possible D match to TRBD1 (6 bases). The CDR3 consists of 15 residues. Trimming shortened V by 5 bases and J by 6 bases, and 20 bases separated the two germline ends. CDR1 SGHNT and CDR2 YENEEA come from the germline V gene. The CDR3 here is CASSDGTRGSSEQYF. The CDR3 nucleotides read TGTGCCAGCAGCGACGGGACACGCGGATCATCCGAGCAGTACTTC.

The chain employs TRBV5-1 and TRBJ1-2; D call uncertain. The CDR3 is 14 amino acids. The V and J ends lost 0 bases and 6 bases respectively, with 12 bases between them. The germline V gene encodes CDR1 SGHRS and CDR2 YFSETQ. Here the CDR3 reads CASSLGGFSDGYTF. The CDR3 coding sequence is TGCGCCAGCAGCTTGGGAGGTTTCTCGGATGGCTACACCTTC.

V is TRBV7-9 and J is TRBJ2-7; perhaps TRBD1 as D (6 bases). CDR1 is SEHNR, CDR2 FQNEAQ, per germline (reference sequence). Trimming left V 3 bases short and J 0 bases short, with 18 bases between. This CDR3 has 17 residues. In nucleotides, the CDR3 is TGTGCCAGCAGCTTCGGCAGGGAAGGGGGTCTCTCCTACGAGCAGTACTTC. Amino acids: CASSFGREGGLSYEQYF.

The chain has TRBV18 and TRBJ2-1; D might be TRBD1 (6 bases). Germline CDR1 KGHSH, CDR2 LQKENI. The V and J ends lost 6 bases and 7 bases respectively, with 19 bases between them. The CDR3 loop spans 15 amino acids. The CDR3 coding sequence is TGTGCCAGCTCCCAGGAACAGGGCCGGTTAAATGAGCAGTTCTTC. It encodes CASSQEQGRLNEQFF.

The V call is TRBV30, the J call TRBJ1-1, with D unclear. Germline V gives CDR1 GTSNPN, CDR2 SVGIG (reference sequence). V was shortened by 2 bases and J by 9 bases, with 10 bases between the two germline ends. This CDR3 comprises 11 residues. The CDR3 protein is CAWSLQTKAFF. CDR3 bases: TGTGCCTGGAGTCTTCAAACTAAAGCTTTCTTT.

The J gene is TRBJ2-1, the V gene TRBV3-1 (or the pseudogene TRBV3-2), with 8 positions matching TRBD2. The germline V gene has CDR1 LGHDT and CDR2 YNNKEL (reference sequence). The CDR3 length is 15 residues. Trimming at V came to 2 bases and at J to 8 bases, leaving 8 bases not matched to a gene. The CDR3 DNA is TGTGCCAGCAGCCAACTGGGCGGGGGGAAAGATGAGCAGTTCTTC. Its translation: CASSQLGGGKDEQFF.

The V and J genes are TRBV11-2 and TRBJ1-6, with 9 bases identical to TRBD1. V gave up 6 bases and J gave up 7 bases; unmatched junction bases: 4. CDR3 length: 14 amino acids. Germline V lookup: CDR1 SGHAT, CDR2 FQNNGV. The CDR3 loop reads CASRYDRGNSPLHF. The CDR3 DNA sequence: TGTGCCAGCAGATACGACAGGGGGAATTCACCCCTCCACTTT.

The chain links TRBV6-1 to TRBJ2-1, with TRBD2 identical over 12 bases. Germline trimming cut 4 bases from V and 13 bases from J; bases unmatched to any gene: 17. This CDR3 is built from 17 residues. Germline CDR1 MNHNS, CDR2 SASEGT. The CDR3 protein is CASSVASGRGQGGYQFF. CDR3 DNA sequence: TGTGCCAGCAGTGTGGCTAGCGGGAGGGGCCAGGGGGGGTACCAGTTCTTC.

The chain is built from TRBV19 and TRBJ1-3; possibly TRBD1 for D (5 bases). Trimming left V 3 bases short and J 4 bases short, with 13 bases between. The CDR3 covers 15 residues. Germline loops: CDR1 LNHDA, CDR2 SQIVND (reference sequence). The CDR3 DNA sequence: TGTGCCAGTAGTATGAGGGGCGCGGGAGGAAACACCATATATTTT. Protein: CASSMRGAGGNTIYF. The whole variable domain, filled in from reference TRBV19 and TRBJ1-3, reads DGGITQSPKYLFRKEGQNVTLSCEQNLNHDAMYWYRQDPGQGLRLIYYSQIVNDFQKGDIAEGYSVSREKKESFPLTVTSAQKNPTAFYLCASSMRGAGGNTIYFGEGSWLTVV.

The rearrangement links TRBV23-1 to TRBJ1-6; D perhaps matches TRBD1 (6 bases). TRBV23-1 is assigned to the ORF class and has an uncertain function. V shed 4 bases and J shed 7 bases, with 20 bases lying between them. This CDR3 spans 17 amino acids. The DNA of the CDR3 is TGCGCCAGCAGTCCAAGACCGCGGCCGGGGGGCAATTCACCCCTCCACTTT. It codes for CASSPRPRPGGNSPLHF.

V and J are TRBV18 and TRBJ1-6, with D uncertain. The CDR3 is 15 amino acids. V lost 6 bases and J lost 7, with 16 bases in between. The germline CDR1 and CDR2 sequences are KGHSH and LQKENI. CDR3 DNA sequence: TGTGCCAGCTCCCAAGAGGGTAACGGCAATTCACCCCTCCACTTT. It specifies CASSQEGNGNSPLHF.

The chain recombines TRBV7-2 with TRBJ2-2; D gene unclear. V dropped 3 bases and J dropped 0 bases, with 5 bases sitting between them. From germline, CDR1 is SGHTA and CDR2 FQGNSA. The CDR3 consists of 14 residues. Here the CDR3 DNA reads TGTGCCAGCAGCTTGACACCGAACACCGGGGAGCTGTTTTTT. The encoded protein is CASSLTPNTGELFF.

This chain uses TRBV3-1 (or the pseudogene TRBV3-2) with TRBJ2-7, with D perhaps TRBD1 (6 bases). Trimming took off 3 bases at V and 4 bases at J, with 13 bases between the two ends. The CDR3 spans 14 residues. CDR1 and CDR2 (germline): LGHDT, YNNKEL (reference sequence). The DNA for the CDR3 is TGTGCCAGCAGCCACCAAGGGGGTCGGTACGAGCAGTACTTC. Amino acids: CASSHQGGRYEQYF.

The genes are TRBV6-5 and TRBJ1-2; D remains ambiguous. Trimming removed 0 bases from V and 4 bases from J, with 9 bases in between. Germline V gives CDR1 MNHEY, CDR2 SVGAGI. The CDR3 loop spans 14 amino acids. The CDR3 DNA follows: TGTGCCAGCAGTTACTCTTGGCAGATCTATGGCTACACCTTC. This sequence encodes CASSYSWQIYGYTF.

V usage is TRBV7-9 and J usage is TRBJ1-2; TRBD1 matches at 9 bases. Germline CDR1 SEHNR, CDR2 FQNEAQ (reference sequence). The CDR3 loop spans 14 amino acids. The junction had 4 bases not matched to a gene; V was cut back by 6 bases and J by 2 bases. The CDR3 coding sequence is TGTGCCAGCAGTACGACAGGGGGGAACTATGGCTACACCTTC. Translated, it gives CASSTTGGNYGYTF.

This chain uses TRBV20-1 with TRBJ2-3, with D possibly matching TRBD1 (6 bases). The V gene lost 5 bases and the J gene lost 6 bases, with 9 bases spanning the gap. From germline, CDR1 is DFQATT and CDR2 SNEGSKA (reference sequence). This CDR3 spans 11 amino acids. CDR3: CSAGTGDTQYF. CDR3 nucleotide sequence: TGCAGTGCTGGAACAGGGGATACGCAGTATTTT.

The V call is TRBV18, the J call TRBJ2-2; 8 bases align to TRBD2. V lost 6 bases to trimming and J lost 5 bases; unmatched junction nucleotides: 11. The CDR3 is 16 amino acids. Germline assignment: CDR1 KGHSH and CDR2 LQKENI. CDR3 sequence (DNA): TGTGCCAGCTCCCCAATCGCGGGAGGAGAAACCGGGGAGCTGTTTTTT. Encoded protein: CASSPIAGGETGELFF.

The CDR3 coding sequence is TGTGCCAGCAGCGTAGCGGCAGGGGGCTTAGAGACCCAGTACTTC. Translating it yields CASSVAAGGLETQYF. The J gene is TRBJ2-5, the V gene TRBV9; TRBD1 aligns across 8 bases. Germline V gene lookup returns CDR1 SGDLS and CDR2 YYNGEE. The CDR3 has 15 amino acids. Trimming removed 0 bases from V and 4 bases from J; junction bases left unmatched: 5. Combining the CDR3 with reference TRBV9 and TRBJ2-5 gives the whole variable domain DSGVTQTPKHLITATGQRVTLRCSPRSGDLSVYWYQQSLDQGLQFLIQYYNGEERAKGNILERFSAQQFPDLHSELNLSSLELGDSALYFCASSVAAGGLETQYFGPGTRLLVL.

Comment on this clone: The sample holds other DNA sequences that translate to the same CDR3. This chain connects TRBV5-1 to TRBJ2-2, with a tentative D call TRBD1 (5 bases). Germline V lookup: CDR1 SGHRS, CDR2 YFSETQ. CDR3 size: 14 residues. Trimming took 5 bases from V and 6 from J, leaving 14 bases between them. The CDR3 sequence: CASSVTGWAGELFF. CDR3 coding DNA: TGCGCCAGCAGTGTTACAGGATGGGCCGGGGAGCTGTTTTTT. The complete variable domain, with remaining parts taken from reference TRBV5-1 and TRBJ2-2, reads KAGVTQTPRYLIKTRGQQVTLSCSPISGHRSVSWYQQTPGQGLQFLFEYFSETQRNKGNFPGRFSGRQFSNSRSEMNVSTLELGDSALYLCASSVTGWAGELFFGEGSRLTVL.

J is TRBJ2-3 and V is TRBV9; tentatively, D is TRBD2 (6 bases). The V end was cut by 3 bases, the J end by 6 bases, with 11 bases between. This CDR3 has 13 residues. Germline values: CDR1 SGDLS, CDR2 YYNGEE. The CDR3 sequence is CASSAGVEDTQYF. DNA of the CDR3: TGTGCCAGCAGCGCGGGGGTCGAGGATACGCAGTATTTT.

This chain links TRBV11-2 with TRBJ1-2, with TRBD1 matching 8 bases. Germline V gene data show CDR1 as SGHAT and CDR2 as FQNNGV. The junction had 10 bases not matched to a gene; V was cut back by 3 bases and J by 7 bases. The length of the CDR3 is 15 residues. CDR3 bases: TGTGCCAGCAGCTTCCGACAGGGGTCAATCGGTGGCTACACCTTC. Protein sequence: CASSFRQGSIGGYTF.

The chain combines TRBV6-5 with TRBJ1-3, with 9 bases fitting TRBD1. The CDR3 is made up of 14 amino acids. V lost 6 bases and J lost 4; bases outside the gene matches: 4. CDR1 and CDR2 from the germline V gene are MNHEY and SVGAGI. As DNA, the CDR3 is TGTGCCAGCAGCTGGACAGGGGTCGGAAACACCATATATTTT. It yields the protein CASSWTGVGNTIYF.

This chain uses TRBV4-1 with TRBJ1-1; a possible D gene is TRBD1 (6 bases). V lost 4 bases, J lost 1 base, and 13 bases lay in between. The CDR3 is 15 residues long. Germline V gene sequence: CDR1 MGHRA, CDR2 YSYEKL. This chain's CDR3 is CASSREDRRNTEAFF. The CDR3 DNA follows: TGCGCCAGCAGCCGAGAAGACAGGCGGAACACTGAAGCTTTCTTT.

This clone turned up a few times. This chain connects TRBV7-2 to TRBJ2-7; D uncertain. The V gene lost 5 bases and the J gene lost 3 bases, with 17 bases spanning the gap. This CDR3 has 15 amino acids. Germline-derived CDR1 and CDR2 are SGHTA and FQGNSA. The CDR3 loop is CASSPSVNRDYEQYF. In DNA form, the CDR3 reads TGTGCCAGCAGCCCCTCCGTGAACAGAGACTACGAGCAGTACTTC.

This rearrangement joins TRBV7-9 to TRBJ2-1, with TRBD2 matching 8 bases. CDR1 is SEHNR and CDR2 is FQNEAQ in the germline V gene (reference sequence). With 5 bases clipped from V and 3 bases from J, the junction kept 6 bases outside the gene matches. The CDR3 sequence is 15 residues long. CDR3 sequence (DNA): TGTGCCAGCAGCCTATTAGCGGGGCACTACAATGAGCAGTTCTTC. Translated, it gives CASSLLAGHYNEQFF.